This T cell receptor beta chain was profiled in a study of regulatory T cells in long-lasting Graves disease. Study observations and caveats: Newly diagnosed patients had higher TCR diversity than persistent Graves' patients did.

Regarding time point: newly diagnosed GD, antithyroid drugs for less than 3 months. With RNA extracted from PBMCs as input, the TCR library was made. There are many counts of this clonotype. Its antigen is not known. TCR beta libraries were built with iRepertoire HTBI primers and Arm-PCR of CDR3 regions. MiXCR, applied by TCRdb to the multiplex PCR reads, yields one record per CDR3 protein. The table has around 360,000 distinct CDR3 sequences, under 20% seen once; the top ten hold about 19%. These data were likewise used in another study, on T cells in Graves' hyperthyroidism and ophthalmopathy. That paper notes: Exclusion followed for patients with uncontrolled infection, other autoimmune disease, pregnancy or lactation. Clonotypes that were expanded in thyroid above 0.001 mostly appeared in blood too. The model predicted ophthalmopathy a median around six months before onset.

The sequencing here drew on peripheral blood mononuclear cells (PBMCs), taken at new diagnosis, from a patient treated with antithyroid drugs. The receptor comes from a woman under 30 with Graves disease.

The CDR3 nucleotides are TGTGCCTGGACAAAGCCCAGGGATAACCACGAGCAGTACTTC. As protein: CAWTKPRDNHEQYF. The chain combines TRBV30 with TRBJ2-7; D perhaps matches TRBD1 (5 bases). V dropped 4 bases and J dropped 5 bases, with 18 bases sitting between them. Germline CDR1 and CDR2: GTSNPN and SVGIG (reference sequence). This CDR3 region has 14 residues.